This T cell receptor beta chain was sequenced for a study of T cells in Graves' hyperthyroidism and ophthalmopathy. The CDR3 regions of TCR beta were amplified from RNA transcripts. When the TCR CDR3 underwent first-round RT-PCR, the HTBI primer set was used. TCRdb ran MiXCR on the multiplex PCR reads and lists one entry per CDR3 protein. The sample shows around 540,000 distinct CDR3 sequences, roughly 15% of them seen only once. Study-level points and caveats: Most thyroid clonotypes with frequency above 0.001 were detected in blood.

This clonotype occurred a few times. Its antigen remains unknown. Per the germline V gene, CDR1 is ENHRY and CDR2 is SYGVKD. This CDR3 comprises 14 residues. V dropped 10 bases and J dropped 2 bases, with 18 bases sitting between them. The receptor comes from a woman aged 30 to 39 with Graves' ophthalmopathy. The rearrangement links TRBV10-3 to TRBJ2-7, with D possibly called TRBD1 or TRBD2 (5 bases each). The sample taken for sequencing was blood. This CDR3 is CATLGGREPYEQYF. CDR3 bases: TGTGCCACCCTCGGAGGCAGGGAACCCTACGAGCAGTACTTC.